These T cell receptor beta chains were read from a single sample in a study of blood T cell repertoires in COVID-19. Clones were sequenced by immunoSEQ multiplex PCR, and TCRdb holds only the in-frame ones, with some missing. This sample yields 95,000 to 150,000 clones, of which roughly 69% are seen a single time; under 2.5% belongs to the top ten. Sequencing used peripheral blood. These receptors all stem from a woman aged 70-85 years with acute or convalescent COVID-19. Each CDR3 is given without its conserved first and last residue.

v_call: TRBV7-9; cdr3_aa: ASSLGTSGYGDTQY
v_call: TRBV9; cdr3_aa: ASSPSPMEQF
v_call: TRBV5-4; cdr3_aa: ASSAGGSDAYEQY
v_call: TRBV7-9; cdr3_aa: ASSLGVGQKSGPYNEQF
v_call: TRBV3-1/TRBV3-2; cdr3_aa: ASSRTPGPANTGELF
v_call: TRBV3-1/TRBV3-2; cdr3_aa: ASSQDEAGALEQF
v_call: TRBV11-2; cdr3_aa: ASSFRTTHSTDTQY
v_call: TRBV15; cdr3_aa: ATSSRQGRGYT
v_call: TRBV9; cdr3_aa: ASALEPDTQY
v_call: TRBV29-1; cdr3_aa: SVSTAGNTIY
v_call: TRBV7-2; cdr3_aa: ASSLWTGRNTEAF
v_call: TRBV27; cdr3_aa: ASSFRGAAGNTIY
v_call: TRBV18; cdr3_aa: ASSPRDRGLFTEAF
v_call: TRBV19; cdr3_aa: ASSRGQTNGYT
v_call: TRBV7-9; cdr3_aa: ASSLAVGRSGSPLH
v_call: TRBV28; cdr3_aa: ASSSTGHHSGELF
v_call: TRBV6-5; cdr3_aa: ASSREAGGNQPQH
v_call: TRBV28; cdr3_aa: ASSFESSGANVLT
v_call: TRBV5-6; cdr3_aa: ASSLRTSGSLQQY
v_call: TRBV25-1; cdr3_aa: ASSRTGHKQETQY
v_call: TRBV4-3; cdr3_aa: ASSQGGLPNEKLF
v_call: TRBV6-5; cdr3_aa: ASSYRGTNTGELF